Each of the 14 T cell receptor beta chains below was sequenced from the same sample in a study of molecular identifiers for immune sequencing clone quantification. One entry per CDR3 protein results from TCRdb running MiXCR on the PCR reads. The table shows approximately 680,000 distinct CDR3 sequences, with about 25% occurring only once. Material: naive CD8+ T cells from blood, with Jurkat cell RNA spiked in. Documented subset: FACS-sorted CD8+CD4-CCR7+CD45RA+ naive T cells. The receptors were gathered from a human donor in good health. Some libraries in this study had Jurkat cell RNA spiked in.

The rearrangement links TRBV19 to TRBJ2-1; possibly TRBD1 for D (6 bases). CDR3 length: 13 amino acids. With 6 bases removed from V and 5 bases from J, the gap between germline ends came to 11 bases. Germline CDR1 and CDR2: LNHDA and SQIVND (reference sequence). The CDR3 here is CASRDRPNNEQFF. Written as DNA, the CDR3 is TGTGCCAGTAGGGACAGACCTAACAATGAGCAGTTCTTC.

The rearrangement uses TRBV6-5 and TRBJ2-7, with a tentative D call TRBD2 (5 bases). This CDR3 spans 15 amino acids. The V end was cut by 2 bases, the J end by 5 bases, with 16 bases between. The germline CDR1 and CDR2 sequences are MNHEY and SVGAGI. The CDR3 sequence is CASSYQEAVMDEQYF. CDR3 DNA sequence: TGTGCCAGCAGTTACCAGGAGGCAGTAATGGACGAGCAGTACTTC.

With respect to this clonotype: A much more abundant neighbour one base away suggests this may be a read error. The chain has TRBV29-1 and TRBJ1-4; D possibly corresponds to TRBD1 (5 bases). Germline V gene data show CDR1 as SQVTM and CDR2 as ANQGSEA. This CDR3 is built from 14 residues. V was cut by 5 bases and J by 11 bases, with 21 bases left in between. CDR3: CSVMLPGRGIKLFF. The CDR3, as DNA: TGCAGCGTTATGCTCCCGGGACGGGGGATTAAACTGTTTTTT.

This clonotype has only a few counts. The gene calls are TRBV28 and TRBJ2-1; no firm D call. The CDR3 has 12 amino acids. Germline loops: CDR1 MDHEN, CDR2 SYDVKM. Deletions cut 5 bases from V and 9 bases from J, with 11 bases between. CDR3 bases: TGTGCCAGCAGTCCCAGATTGGGTGAGCAGTTCTTC. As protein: CASSPRLGEQFF.

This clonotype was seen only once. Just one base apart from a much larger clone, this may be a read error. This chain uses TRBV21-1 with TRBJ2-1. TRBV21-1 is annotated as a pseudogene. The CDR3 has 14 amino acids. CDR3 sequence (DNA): TGTGCCAGCACCATAGCGGAGACCTACAATGGGCAGTTCTTC. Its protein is CASTIAETYNGQFF.

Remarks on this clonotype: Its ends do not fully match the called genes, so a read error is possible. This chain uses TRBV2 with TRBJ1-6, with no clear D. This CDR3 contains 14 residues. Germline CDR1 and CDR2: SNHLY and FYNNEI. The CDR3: CACRKPMGNSPLHF. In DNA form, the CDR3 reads TGTGCCTGCAGAAAACCTATGGGGAATTCACCCCTCCACTTT.

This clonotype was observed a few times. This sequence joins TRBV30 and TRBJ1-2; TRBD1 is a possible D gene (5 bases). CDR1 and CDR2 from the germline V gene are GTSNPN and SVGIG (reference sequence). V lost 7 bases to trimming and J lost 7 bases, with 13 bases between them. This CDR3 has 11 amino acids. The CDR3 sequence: CASPLGVGYTF. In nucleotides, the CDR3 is TGTGCCTCCCCTCTAGGGGTTGGCTACACCTTC.

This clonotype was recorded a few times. The CDR3 DNA reads as TGTGCCAGCAGTGCAGACAGGGAATCACCCCTCCACTTT. Encoded protein: CASSADRESPLHF. This chain links TRBV25-1 with TRBJ1-6; 7 bases are a match to TRBD1. Germline-derived CDR1 and CDR2 are MGHDK and SYGVNS. V shed 4 bases and J 10 bases; nucleotides not matched to a gene: 4. CDR3 size: 13 residues.

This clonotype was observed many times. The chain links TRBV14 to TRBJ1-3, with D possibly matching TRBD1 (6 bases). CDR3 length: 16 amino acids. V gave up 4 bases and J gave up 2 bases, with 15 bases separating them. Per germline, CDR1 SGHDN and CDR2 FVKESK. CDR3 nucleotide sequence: TGTGCCAGCAGCCCGTTGACAGGAGTAACTGGAAACACCATATATTTT. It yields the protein CASSPLTGVTGNTIYF.

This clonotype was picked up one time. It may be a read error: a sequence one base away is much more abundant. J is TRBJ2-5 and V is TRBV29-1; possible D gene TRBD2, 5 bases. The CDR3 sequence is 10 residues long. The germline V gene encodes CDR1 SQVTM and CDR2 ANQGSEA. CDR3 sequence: CSAEGETLYF. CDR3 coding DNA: TGCAGCGCTGAGGGAGAGACCCTGTACTTC.

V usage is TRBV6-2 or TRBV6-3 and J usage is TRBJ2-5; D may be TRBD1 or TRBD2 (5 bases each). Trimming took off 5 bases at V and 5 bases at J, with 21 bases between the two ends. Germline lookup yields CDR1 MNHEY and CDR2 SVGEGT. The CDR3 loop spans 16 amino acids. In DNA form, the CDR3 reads TGTGCCAGCAGTCAAAAGGGACCGACTGTGCGGGAGACCCAGTACTTC. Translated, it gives CASSQKGPTVRETQYF.

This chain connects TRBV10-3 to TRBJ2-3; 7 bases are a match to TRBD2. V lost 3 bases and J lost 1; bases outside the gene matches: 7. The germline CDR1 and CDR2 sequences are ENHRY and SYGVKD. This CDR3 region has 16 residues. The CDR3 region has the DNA TGTGCCATCAGTGAAATTACTAGCGACGGCACAGATACGCAGTATTTT. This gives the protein CAISEITSDGTDTQYF.

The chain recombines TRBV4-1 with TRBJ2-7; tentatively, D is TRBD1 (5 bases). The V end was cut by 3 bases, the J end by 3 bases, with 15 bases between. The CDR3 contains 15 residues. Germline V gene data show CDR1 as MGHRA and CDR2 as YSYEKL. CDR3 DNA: TGCGCCAGCAGCCATTTTGGCCAGGGTGGCTACGAGCAGTACTTC. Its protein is CASSHFGQGGYEQYF.

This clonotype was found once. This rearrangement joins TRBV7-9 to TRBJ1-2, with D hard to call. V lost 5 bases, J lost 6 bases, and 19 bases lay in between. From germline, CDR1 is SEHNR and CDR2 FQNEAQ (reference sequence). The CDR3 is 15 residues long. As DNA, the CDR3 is TGTGCCAGCAGCCCATCGTCGGTTCGGTCTCATGGCTACACCTTC. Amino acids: CASSPSSVRSHGYTF.